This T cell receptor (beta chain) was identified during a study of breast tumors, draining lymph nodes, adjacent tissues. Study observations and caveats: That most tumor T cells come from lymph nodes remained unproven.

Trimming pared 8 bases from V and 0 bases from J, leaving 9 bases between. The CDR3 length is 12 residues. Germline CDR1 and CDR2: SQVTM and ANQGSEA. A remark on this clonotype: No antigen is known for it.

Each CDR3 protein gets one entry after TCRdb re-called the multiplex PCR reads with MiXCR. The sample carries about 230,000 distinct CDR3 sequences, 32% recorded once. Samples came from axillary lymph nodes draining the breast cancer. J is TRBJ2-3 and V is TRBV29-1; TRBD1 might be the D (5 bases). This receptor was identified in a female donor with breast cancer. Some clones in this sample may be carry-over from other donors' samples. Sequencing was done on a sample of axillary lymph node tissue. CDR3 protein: CSYRPSTDTQYF. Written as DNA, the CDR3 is TGCAGCTACAGGCCTAGCACAGATACGCAGTATTTT.